This T cell receptor (beta chain) was documented in a study of T cells after yellow fever vaccination. CDR1 and CDR2 from the germline V gene are SGHRS and YFSETQ. The CDR3 consists of 16 residues. V was trimmed by 4 bases and J by 0 bases, leaving 15 bases between them. TCRdb processed the 5' RACE reads anew with MiXCR; each CDR3 protein has one entry. The sample has 340,000 or so distinct CDR3 sequences, approximately 13% seen once. With respect to this clonotype: Its antigen is undetermined.

Study-wide results and caveats: Clones that expanded after primary vaccination mostly reappeared after the booster (roughly 96% CD4, around 87% CD8).

This chain links TRBV5-1 with TRBJ2-3; either TRBD1 or TRBD2 may fit D (5 bases each). Specimen: CD4+ T cells sorted from PBMCs, collected 15 days after the yellow fever booster vaccination. The source is a man aged 18 to 35 who received the YFV17D yellow fever vaccine. As DNA, the CDR3 is TGCGCCAGCAGCATGCCTACGGGGCAGAGCACAGATACGCAGTATTTT. It codes for CASSMPTGQSTDTQYF.